This entry lists 10 T cell receptor beta chains sequenced from one sample in a study of lymphopenia after photon versus proton radiotherapy. TCRdb's copy holds only in-frame clones and misses some; the assay was immunoSEQ multiplex PCR. The table lists around 160,000 clones, 80% to 90% of them singletons, with less than 6% in the top ten. This sample comprised peripheral blood, obtained from a patient treated with photon-based radiotherapy. These receptors came from a man in his fifties or sixties with gastric cancer.

V gene TRBV6-5 combines with J gene TRBJ1-2, with 7 nucleotides matching TRBD1. Trimming took 6 bases from V and 4 from J; bases not matched to a gene: 2. CDR3 length equals 12 residues. Germline V gives CDR1 MNHEY, CDR2 SVGAGI. CDR3 region: CASSPGGYGYTF. The CDR3 nucleotides read TGTGCCAGCAGCCCAGGGGGCTATGGCTACACCTTC.

The rearrangement uses TRBV10-2 and TRBJ1-2, with TRBD1 as a possible D gene (5 bases). The CDR3 consists of 13 residues. The ends were cut back, 2 bases at V and 4 bases at J, with 8 bases in the middle. CDR1 is WSHSY, CDR2 SAAADI, per germline. CDR3: CASSEQGSYGYTF. In nucleotides, the CDR3 is TGCGCCAGCAGTGAGCAGGGTAGCTATGGCTACACCTTC.

The rearrangement joins TRBV29-1 to TRBJ1-3; 9 bases map to TRBD1. CDR1 and CDR2 (germline): SQVTM, ANQGSEA. This CDR3 has 14 residues. With 5 bases clipped from V and 3 bases from J, the junction kept 5 bases outside the gene matches. The CDR3 sequence is CSVRDRAVGNTIYF. The CDR3 nucleotides read TGCAGCGTTCGGGACAGGGCGGTTGGAAACACCATATATTTT.

This chain connects TRBV7-6 to TRBJ2-2; 9 positions match TRBD2. The germline gives CDR1 SGHVS, CDR2 FNYEAQ. CDR3 length: 16 residues. V shed 5 bases and J 4 bases; nucleotides not matched to a gene: 8. DNA for the CDR3: TGTGCCAGCAGCCCTCGACTAGCGGAGATCACCGGGGAGCTGTTTTTT. This gives the protein CASSPRLAEITGELFF.

This rearrangement joins TRBV23-1 to TRBJ1-4; the match to TRBD1 covers 8 bases. TRBV23-1 is designated an ORF whose function remains uncertain. J gave up 13 bases and V 6 bases, and 16 bases lay outside the gene matches. The CDR3 loop spans 15 amino acids. The CDR3 spells CASRRGQAPNDGLFF. In DNA, the CDR3 is TGCGCCAGCAGGCGGGGACAGGCCCCCAATGACGGACTGTTTTTT.

This chain uses TRBV7-8 with TRBJ2-2, with D tentatively TRBD1 (5 bases). Germline V CDR1 and CDR2: SGHVS, FQNEAQ. The V end lost 2 bases, the J end lost 1 base, and 5 bases lay between the germline ends. The CDR3 contains 14 residues. The CDR3 nucleotides read TGTGCCAGCAGCTTAAGGGGGAACACCGGGGAGCTGTTTTTT. Protein product: CASSLRGNTGELFF.

The chain uses TRBV6-6 and TRBJ1-4; D gene uncertain. V was cut by 5 bases and J by 7 bases, with 11 bases left in between. Germline V CDR1 and CDR2: MNHNY, SVGAGI (reference sequence). The CDR3 has 13 amino acids. As DNA, the CDR3 is TGTGCCAGCAGTCCGCCGCCAGGTGAAAAACTGTTTTTT. It is translated as CASSPPPGEKLFF.

This chain joins TRBV5-6 and TRBJ1-4; a possible D gene is TRBD1 (5 bases). CDR3 size: 14 residues. The V and J ends lost 0 bases and 8 bases respectively, with 11 bases between them. CDR1 SGHDT and CDR2 YYEEEE come from the germline V gene. Here the CDR3 reads CASSLVRGREKLFF. The CDR3, as DNA: TGTGCCAGCAGCTTGGTTCGGGGCCGGGAAAAACTGTTTTTT.

The chain couples TRBV18 to TRBJ1-1; D remains ambiguous. V lost 5 bases to trimming and J lost 1 base, with 8 bases between them. The CDR3 runs 13 residues. Germline lookup yields CDR1 KGHSH and CDR2 LQKENI. Here the CDR3 reads CASSVQENTEAFF. DNA for the CDR3: TGTGCCAGCTCAGTTCAAGAGAACACTGAAGCTTTCTTT. Variable domain in full (rest from reference TRBV18 and TRBJ1-1): NAGVMQNPRHLVRRRGQEARLRCSPMKGHSHVYWYRQLPEEGLKFMVYLQKENIIDESGMPKERFSAEFPKEGPSILRIQQVVRGDSAAYFCASSVQENTEAFFGQGTRLTVV.

This clone is a singleton in its sample. CDR3 in DNA: TGTGCCTGGAGTTCAGAGGACAGGAATAATTCACCCCTCCACTTT. It encodes CAWSSEDRNNSPLHF. The V gene is TRBV30, the J gene TRBJ1-6; 7 positions match TRBD1. The CDR3 consists of 15 residues. Germline V gene sequence: CDR1 GTSNPN, CDR2 SVGIG (reference sequence). The J segment lost 5 bases and the V segment lost 2 bases, leaving 6 bases of the junction unmatched.